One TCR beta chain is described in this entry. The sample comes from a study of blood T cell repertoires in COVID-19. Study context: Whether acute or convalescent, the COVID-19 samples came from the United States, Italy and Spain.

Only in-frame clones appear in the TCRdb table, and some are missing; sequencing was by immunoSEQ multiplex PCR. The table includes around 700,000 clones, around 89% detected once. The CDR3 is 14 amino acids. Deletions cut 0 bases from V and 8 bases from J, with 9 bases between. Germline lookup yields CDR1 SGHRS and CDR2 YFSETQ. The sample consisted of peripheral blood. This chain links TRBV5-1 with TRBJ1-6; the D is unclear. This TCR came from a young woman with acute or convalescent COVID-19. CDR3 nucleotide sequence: TGCGCCAGCAGCTTGGTTCGCGGGGATTCACCCCTCCACTTT. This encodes CASSLVRGDSPLHF.